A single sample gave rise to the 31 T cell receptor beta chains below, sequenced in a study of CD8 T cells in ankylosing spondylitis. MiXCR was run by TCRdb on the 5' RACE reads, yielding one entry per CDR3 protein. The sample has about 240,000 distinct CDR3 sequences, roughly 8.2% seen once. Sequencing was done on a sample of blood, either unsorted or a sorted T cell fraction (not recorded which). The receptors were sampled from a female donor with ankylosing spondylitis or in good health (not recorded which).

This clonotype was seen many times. The CDR3 is CASSQELRAGEQYF. The CDR3 nucleotides are TGCGCCAGCAGCCAAGAGCTGCGAGCGGGCGAGCAGTACTTC. The chain couples TRBV4-3 to TRBJ2-7, with TRBD2 as a possible D gene (6 bases). CDR3 length: 14 residues. The ends were cut back, 0 bases at V and 6 bases at J, with 12 bases in the middle. Germline V gene lookup returns CDR1 LGHNA and CDR2 YSLEER.

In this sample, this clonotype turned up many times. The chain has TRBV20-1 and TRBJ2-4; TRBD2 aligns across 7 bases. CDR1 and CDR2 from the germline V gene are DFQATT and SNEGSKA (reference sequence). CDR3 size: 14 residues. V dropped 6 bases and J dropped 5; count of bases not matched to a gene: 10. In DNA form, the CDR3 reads TGCAGTGCAGTTTCCGGGACTACCGAAAACATTCAGTACTTC. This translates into CSAVSGTTENIQYF.

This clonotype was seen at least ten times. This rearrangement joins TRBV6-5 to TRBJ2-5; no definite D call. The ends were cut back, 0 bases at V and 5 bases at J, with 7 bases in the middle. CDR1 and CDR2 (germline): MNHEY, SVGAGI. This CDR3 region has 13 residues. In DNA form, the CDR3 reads TGTGCCAGCAGTTACTCACGGTGGGAGACCCAGTACTTC. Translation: CASSYSRWETQYF.

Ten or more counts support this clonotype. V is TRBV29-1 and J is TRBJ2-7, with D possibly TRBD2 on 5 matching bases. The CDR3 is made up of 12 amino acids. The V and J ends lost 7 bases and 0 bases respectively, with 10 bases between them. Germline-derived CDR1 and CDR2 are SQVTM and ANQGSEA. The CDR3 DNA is TGCAGCGCCGCCGGGGACTCCTACGAGCAGTACTTC. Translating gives CSAAGDSYEQYF.

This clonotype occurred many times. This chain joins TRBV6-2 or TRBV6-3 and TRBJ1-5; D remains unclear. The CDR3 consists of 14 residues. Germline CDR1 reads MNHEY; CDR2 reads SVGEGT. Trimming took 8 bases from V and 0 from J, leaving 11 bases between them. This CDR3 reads CASADGLSNQPQHF. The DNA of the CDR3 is TGTGCCAGCGCGGACGGTCTTAGCAATCAGCCCCAGCATTTT.

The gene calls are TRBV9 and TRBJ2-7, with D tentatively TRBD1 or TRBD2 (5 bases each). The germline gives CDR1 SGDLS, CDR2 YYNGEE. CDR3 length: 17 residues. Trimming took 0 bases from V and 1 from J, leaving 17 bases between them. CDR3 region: CASSVGDGLRGSYEQYF. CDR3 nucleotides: TGTGCCAGCAGCGTAGGGGACGGCTTGAGAGGGTCCTACGAGCAGTACTTC.

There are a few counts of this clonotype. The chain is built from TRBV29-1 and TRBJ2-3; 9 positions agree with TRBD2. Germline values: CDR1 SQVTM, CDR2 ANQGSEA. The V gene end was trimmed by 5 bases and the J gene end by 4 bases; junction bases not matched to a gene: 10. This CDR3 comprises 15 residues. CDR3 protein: CSVSPREGLADTQYF. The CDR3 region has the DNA TGCAGCGTTTCACCGCGGGAGGGCCTTGCAGATACGCAGTATTTT.

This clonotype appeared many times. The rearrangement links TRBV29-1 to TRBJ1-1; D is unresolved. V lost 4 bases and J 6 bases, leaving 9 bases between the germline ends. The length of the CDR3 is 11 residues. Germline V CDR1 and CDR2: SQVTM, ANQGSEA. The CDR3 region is CSVGKRPEAFF. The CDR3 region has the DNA TGCAGCGTTGGCAAACGCCCTGAAGCTTTCTTT.

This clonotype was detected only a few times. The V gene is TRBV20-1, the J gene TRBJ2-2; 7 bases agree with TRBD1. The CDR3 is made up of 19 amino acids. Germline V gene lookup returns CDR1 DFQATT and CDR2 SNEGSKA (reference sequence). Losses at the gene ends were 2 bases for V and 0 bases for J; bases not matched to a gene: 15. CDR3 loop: CSARSTTGTRTANTGELFF. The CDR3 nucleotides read TGCAGTGCTAGATCAACGACAGGGACGAGGACAGCGAACACCGGGGAGCTGTTTTTT.

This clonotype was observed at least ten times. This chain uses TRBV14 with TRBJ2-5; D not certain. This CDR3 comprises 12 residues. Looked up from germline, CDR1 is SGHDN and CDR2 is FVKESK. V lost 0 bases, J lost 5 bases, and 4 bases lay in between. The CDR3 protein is CASSQERETQYF. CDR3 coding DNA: TGTGCCAGCAGCCAAGAAAGGGAGACCCAGTACTTC.

CDR3 in DNA: TGTGCCAGCAGTTTTGATCTTAGAAACACGCAGTATTTT. Amino acids: CASSFDLRNTQYF. The chain carries TRBV6-2 or TRBV6-3 and TRBJ2-3; no firm D call. The CDR3 totals 13 residues. V lost 4 bases to trimming and J lost 9 bases, with 14 bases between them. Germline V lookup: CDR1 MNHEY, CDR2 SVGEGT.

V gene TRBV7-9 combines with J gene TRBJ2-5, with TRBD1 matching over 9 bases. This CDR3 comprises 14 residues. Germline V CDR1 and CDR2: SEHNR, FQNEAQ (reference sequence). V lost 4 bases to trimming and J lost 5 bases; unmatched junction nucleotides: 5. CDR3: CASSSQGAWETQYF. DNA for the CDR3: TGTGCCAGCAGCTCACAGGGGGCCTGGGAGACCCAGTACTTC. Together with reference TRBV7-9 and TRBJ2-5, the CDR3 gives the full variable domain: DTGVSQNPRHKITKRGQNVTFRCDPISEHNRLYWYRQTLGQGPEFLTYFQNEAQLEKSRLLSDRFSAERPKGSFSTLEIQRTEQGDSAMYLCASSSQGAWETQYFGPGTRLLVL.

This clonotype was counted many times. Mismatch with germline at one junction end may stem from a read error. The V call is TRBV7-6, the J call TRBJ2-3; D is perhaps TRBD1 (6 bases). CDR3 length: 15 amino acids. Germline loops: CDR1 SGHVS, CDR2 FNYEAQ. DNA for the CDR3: TGTGCCAGCAGCTTCGGGCGCAGGGGCACTGATACGCAGTATTTT. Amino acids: CASSFGRRGTDTQYF.

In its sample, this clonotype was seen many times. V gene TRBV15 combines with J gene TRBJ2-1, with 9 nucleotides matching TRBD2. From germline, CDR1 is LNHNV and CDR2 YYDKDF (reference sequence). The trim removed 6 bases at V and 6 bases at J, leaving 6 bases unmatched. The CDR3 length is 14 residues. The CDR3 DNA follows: TGTGCCACCAGTCCGACTAGCGGATCCAATGAGCAGTTCTTC. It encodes CATSPTSGSNEQFF.

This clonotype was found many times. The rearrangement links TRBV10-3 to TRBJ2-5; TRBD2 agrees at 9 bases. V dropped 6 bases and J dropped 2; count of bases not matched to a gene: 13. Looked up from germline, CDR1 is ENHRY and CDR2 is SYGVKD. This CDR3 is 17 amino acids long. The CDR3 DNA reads TGTGCCATCAGCAAGACTAGCGGAGATCAACATCAAGAGACCCAGTACTTC. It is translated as CAISKTSGDQHQETQYF.

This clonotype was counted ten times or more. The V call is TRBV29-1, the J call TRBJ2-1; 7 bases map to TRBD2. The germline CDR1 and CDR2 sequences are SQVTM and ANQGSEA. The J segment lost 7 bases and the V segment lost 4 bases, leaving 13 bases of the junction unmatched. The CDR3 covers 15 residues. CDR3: CSVVQAGLIRNEQFF. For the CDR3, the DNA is TGCAGCGTTGTGCAAGCGGGATTGATTAGGAATGAGCAGTTCTTC.

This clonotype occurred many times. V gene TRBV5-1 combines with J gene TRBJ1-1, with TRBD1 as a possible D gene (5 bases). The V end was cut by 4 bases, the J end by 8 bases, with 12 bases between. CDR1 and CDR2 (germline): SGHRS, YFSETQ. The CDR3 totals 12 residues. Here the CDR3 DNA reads TGCGCCAGCAGCCCATCAGGGCCCGAAGCTTTCTTT. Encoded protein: CASSPSGPEAFF.

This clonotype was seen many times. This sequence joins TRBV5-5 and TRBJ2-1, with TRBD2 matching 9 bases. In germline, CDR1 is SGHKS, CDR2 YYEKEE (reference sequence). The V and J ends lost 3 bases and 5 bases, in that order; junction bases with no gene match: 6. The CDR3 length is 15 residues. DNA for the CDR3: TGTGCCAGCAGCTGGACCGGGACTAGCAACAATGAGCAGTTCTTC. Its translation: CASSWTGTSNNEQFF.

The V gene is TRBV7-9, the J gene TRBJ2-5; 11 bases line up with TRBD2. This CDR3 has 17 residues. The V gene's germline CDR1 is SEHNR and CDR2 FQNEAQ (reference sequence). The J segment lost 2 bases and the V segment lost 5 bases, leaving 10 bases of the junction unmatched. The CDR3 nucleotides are TGTGCCAGCAGCGAGGGACTAGCGGTTTACTATCAAGAGACCCAGTACTTC. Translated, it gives CASSEGLAVYYQETQYF. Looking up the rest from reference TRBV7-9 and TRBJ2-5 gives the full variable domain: DTGVSQNPRHKITKRGQNVTFRCDPISEHNRLYWYRQTLGQGPEFLTYFQNEAQLEKSRLLSDRFSAERPKGSFSTLEIQRTEQGDSAMYLCASSEGLAVYYQETQYFGPGTRLLVL.

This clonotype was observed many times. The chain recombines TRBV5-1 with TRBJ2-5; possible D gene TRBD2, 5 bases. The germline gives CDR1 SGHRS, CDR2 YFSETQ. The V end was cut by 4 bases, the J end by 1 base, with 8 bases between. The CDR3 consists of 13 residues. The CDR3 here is CASSGGPQETQYF. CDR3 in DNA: TGCGCCAGCAGCGGAGGCCCCCAAGAGACCCAGTACTTC. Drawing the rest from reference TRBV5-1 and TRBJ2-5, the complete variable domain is KAGVTQTPRYLIKTRGQQVTLSCSPISGHRSVSWYQQTPGQGLQFLFEYFSETQRNKGNFPGRFSGRQFSNSRSEMNVSTLELGDSALYLCASSGGPQETQYFGPGTRLLVL.

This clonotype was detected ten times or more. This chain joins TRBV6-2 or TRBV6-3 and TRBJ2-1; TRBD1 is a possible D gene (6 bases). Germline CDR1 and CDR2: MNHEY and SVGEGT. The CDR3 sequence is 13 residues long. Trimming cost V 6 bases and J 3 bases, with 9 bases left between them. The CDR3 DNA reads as TGTGCCAGCAGACAGACAGGCTACAATGAGCAGTTCTTC. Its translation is CASRQTGYNEQFF.

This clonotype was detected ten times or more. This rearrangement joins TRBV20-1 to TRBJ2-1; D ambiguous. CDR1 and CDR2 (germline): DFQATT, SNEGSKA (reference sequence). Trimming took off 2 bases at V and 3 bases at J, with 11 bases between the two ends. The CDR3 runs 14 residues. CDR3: CSARPWTNYNEQFF. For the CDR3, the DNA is TGCAGTGCTAGACCATGGACCAACTACAATGAGCAGTTCTTC.

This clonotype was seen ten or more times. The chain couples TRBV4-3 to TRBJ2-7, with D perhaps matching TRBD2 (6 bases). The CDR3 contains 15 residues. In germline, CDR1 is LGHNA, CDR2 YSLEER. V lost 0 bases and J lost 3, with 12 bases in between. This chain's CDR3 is CASSQDLTSFYEQYF. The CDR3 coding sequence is TGCGCCAGCAGCCAAGATCTAACTAGCTTCTACGAGCAGTACTTC.

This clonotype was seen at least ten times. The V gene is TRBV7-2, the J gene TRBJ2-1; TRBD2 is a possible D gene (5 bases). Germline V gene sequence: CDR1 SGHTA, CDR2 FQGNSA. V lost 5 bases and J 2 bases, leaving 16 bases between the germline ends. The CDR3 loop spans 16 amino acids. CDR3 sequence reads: CASSRGWLKTYNEQFF. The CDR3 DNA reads TGTGCCAGCAGCCGAGGGTGGTTAAAAACCTACAATGAGCAGTTCTTC.

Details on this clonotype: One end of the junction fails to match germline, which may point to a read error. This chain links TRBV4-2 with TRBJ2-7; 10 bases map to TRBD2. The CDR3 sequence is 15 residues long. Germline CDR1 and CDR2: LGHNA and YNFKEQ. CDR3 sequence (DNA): TGTGCCAGCAACCAAGAGACTAGCGGGTCCTACGAGCAGTACTTC. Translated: CASNQETSGSYEQYF.

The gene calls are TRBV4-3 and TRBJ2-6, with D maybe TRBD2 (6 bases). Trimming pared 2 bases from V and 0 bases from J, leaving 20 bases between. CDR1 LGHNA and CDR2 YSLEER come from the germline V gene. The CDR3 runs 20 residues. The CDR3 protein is CASSQSLQGGARSGANVLTF. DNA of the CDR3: TGCGCCAGCAGCCAATCTCTCCAGGGAGGCGCTCGCTCTGGGGCCAACGTCCTGACTTTC.

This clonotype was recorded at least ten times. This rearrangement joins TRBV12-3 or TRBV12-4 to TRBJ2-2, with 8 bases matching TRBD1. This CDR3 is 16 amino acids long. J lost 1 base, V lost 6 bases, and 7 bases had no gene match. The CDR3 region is CASSRPGQVNTGELFF. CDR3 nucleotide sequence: TGTGCCAGCAGCCGTCCGGGACAGGTGAACACCGGGGAGCTGTTTTTT.

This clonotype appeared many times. The CDR3 sequence is CAIRNTDTQYF. CDR3 coding DNA: TGTGCCATCCGGAACACAGATACGCAGTATTTT. This chain joins TRBV10-3 and TRBJ2-3; no firm D call. Germline CDR1 ENHRY, CDR2 SYGVKD. This CDR3 contains 11 residues. The ends were cut back, 8 bases at V and 2 bases at J, with 5 bases in the middle.

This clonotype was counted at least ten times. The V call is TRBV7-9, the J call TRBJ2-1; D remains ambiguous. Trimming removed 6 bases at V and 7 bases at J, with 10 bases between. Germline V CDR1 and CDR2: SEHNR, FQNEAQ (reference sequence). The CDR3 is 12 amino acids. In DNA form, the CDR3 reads TGTGCCAGCAGTTCCCACGCGAATGAGCAGTTCTTC. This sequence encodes CASSSHANEQFF.

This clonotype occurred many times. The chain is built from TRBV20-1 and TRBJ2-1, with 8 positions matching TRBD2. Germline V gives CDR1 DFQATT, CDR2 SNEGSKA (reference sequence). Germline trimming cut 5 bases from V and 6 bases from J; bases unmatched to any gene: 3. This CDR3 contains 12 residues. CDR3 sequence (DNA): TGCAGTGCTCCAAGCGGGAGCAATGAGCAGTTCTTC. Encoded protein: CSAPSGSNEQFF.

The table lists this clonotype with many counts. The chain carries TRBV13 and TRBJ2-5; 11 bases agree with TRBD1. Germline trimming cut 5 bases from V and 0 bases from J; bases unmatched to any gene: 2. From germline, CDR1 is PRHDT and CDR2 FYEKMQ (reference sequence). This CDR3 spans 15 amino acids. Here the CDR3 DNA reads TGTGCCAGCAGCCCGGGACAGGGGGACCAAGAGACCCAGTACTTC. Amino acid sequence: CASSPGQGDQETQYF.